Here is one T cell receptor beta chain with its context. Its matching antigen is unknown. The sample carries other DNA sequences with the same CDR3. The data were taken from a study of cytomegalovirus exposure and HLA in healthy donors. Study-level findings and limits: TCR beta chains numbering more than 150 were designated cytomegalovirus-associated. As a later analysis showed, a missense DCLRE1C variant was linked to trimming of TCR beta V- and J-genes. In vitro checks showed that three CMV-associated chains really do target CMV antigens.

The primer mix had 60 Vbeta and 13 Jbeta primers. Profiling relied on immunoSEQ multiplex PCR, and the TCRdb table lists in-frame clones only, not all of them. The table has some 91,000 clones, over 65% seen once. This CDR3 has 14 residues. Germline V lookup: CDR1 WNHNN, CDR2 SYGVQD (reference sequence). V lost 4 bases and J lost 1; bases outside the gene matches: 2. The rearrangement joins TRBV10-1 to TRBJ2-5; 8 bases fit TRBD2. The origin of this receptor is a man aged 35 to 55 in good health and CMV-seronegative. Sequenced material: PBMCs. The CDR3 DNA reads as TGCGCCAGCAGTGCGGGAGGGCCCCAAGAGACCCAGTACTTC. Translated: CASSAGGPQETQYF.